This T cell receptor (beta chain) appears in the sequencing data of a study of cytomegalovirus exposure and HLA in healthy donors. This CDR3 has 17 amino acids. V dropped 4 bases and J dropped 1 base, with 17 bases sitting between them. CDR1 is LNHDA, CDR2 SQIVND, per germline (reference sequence). The PCR had 60 Vbeta and 13 Jbeta primers. The method was immunoSEQ multiplex PCR; TCRdb's version includes in-frame clones alone and lacks a portion of them. The repertoire holds 160,000 or so clones, 79% seen once, with 2% to 2.5% in the top ten. This receptor was identified in a middle-aged man in good health and CMV-seronegative. The chain links TRBV19 to TRBJ2-1; D is perhaps TRBD2 (5 bases). The sample was PBMCs. CDR3 region: CASSTQFTGGSYNEQFF. In DNA, the CDR3 is TGTGCCAGTAGTACACAATTCACCGGCGGGTCCTACAATGAGCAGTTCTTC. The variable domain in full, completed from reference TRBV19 and TRBJ2-1, reads DGGITQSPKYLFRKEGQNVTLSCEQNLNHDAMYWYRQDPGQGLRLIYYSQIVNDFQKGDIAEGYSVSREKKESFPLTVTSAQKNPTAFYLCASSTQFTGGSYNEQFFGPGTRLTVL.